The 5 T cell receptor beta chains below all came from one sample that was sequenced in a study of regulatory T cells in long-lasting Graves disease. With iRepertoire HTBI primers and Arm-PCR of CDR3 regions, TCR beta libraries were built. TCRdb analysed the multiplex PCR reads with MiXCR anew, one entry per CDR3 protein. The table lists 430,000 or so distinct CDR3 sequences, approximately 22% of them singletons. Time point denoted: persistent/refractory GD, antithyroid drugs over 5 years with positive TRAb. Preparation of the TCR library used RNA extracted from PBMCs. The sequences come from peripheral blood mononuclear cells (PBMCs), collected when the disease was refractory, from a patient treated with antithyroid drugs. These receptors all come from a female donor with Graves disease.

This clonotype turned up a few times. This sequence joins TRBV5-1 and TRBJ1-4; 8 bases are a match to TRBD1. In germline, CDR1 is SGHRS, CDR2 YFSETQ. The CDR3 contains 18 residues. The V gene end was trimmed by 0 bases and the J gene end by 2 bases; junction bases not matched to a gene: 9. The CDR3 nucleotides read TGCGCCAGCAGCTTGGCAGCTACAGGGGGAACGACTAATGAAAAACTGTTTTTT. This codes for CASSLAATGGTTNEKLFF.

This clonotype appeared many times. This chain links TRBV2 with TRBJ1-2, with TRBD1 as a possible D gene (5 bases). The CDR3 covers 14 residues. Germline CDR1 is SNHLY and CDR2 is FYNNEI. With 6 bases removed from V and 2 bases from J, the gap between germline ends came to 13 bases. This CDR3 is CASSRSRTNYGYTF. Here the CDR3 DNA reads TGTGCCAGCAGCCGGTCCAGGACAAACTATGGCTACACCTTC.

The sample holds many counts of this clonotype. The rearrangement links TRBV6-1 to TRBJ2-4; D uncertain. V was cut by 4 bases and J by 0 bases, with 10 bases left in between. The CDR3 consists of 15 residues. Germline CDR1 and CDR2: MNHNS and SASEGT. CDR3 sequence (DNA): TGTGCCAGCAGTGCTCTAGGGTCAGCCAAAAACATTCAGTACTTC. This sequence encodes CASSALGSAKNIQYF.

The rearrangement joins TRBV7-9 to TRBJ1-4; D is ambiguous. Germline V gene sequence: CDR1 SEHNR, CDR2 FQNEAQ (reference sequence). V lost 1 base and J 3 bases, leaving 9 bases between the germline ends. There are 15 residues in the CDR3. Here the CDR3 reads CASSLGAGANEKLFF. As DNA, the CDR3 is TGTGCCAGCAGCTTAGGGGCAGGAGCTAATGAAAAACTGTTTTTT.

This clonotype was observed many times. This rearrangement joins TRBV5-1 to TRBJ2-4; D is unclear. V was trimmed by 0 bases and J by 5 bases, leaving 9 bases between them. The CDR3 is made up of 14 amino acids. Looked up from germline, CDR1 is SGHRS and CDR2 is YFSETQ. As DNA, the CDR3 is TGCGCCAGCAGCTTGGGCCCTGGGGAAAACATTCAGTACTTC. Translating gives CASSLGPGENIQYF.